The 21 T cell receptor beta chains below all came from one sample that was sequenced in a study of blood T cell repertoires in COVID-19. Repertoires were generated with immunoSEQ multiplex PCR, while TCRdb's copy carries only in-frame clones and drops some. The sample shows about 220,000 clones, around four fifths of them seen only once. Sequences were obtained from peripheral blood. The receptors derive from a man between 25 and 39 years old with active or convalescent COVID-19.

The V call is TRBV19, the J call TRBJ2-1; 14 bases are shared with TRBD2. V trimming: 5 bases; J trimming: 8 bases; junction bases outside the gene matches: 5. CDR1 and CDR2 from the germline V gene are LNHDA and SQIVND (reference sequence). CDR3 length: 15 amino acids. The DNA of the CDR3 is TGTGCCAGTAGTCTCCGGGGACTAGCGGGAGATGAGCAGTTCTTC. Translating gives CASSLRGLAGDEQFF.

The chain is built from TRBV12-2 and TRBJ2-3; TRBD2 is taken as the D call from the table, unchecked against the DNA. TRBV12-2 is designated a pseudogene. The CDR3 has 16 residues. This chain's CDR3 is CASRLALDGDTDTQYF. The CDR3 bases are TGTGCAAGTCGCTTAGCCCTGGACGGGGACACAGATACGCAGTATTTT.

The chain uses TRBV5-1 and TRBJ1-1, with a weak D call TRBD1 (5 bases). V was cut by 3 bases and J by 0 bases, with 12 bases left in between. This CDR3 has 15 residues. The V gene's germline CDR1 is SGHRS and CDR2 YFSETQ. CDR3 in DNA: TGCGCCAGCAGCTACCTGACAGACATGAACACTGAAGCTTTCTTT. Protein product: CASSYLTDMNTEAFF. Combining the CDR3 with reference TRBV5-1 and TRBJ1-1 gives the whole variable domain KAGVTQTPRYLIKTRGQQVTLSCSPISGHRSVSWYQQTPGQGLQFLFEYFSETQRNKGNFPGRFSGRQFSNSRSEMNVSTLELGDSALYLCASSYLTDMNTEAFFGQGTRLTVV.

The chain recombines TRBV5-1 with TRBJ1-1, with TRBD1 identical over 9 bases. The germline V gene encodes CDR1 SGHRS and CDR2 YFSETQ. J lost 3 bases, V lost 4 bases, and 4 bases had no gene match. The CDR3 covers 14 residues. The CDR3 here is CASSRGTGYTEAFF. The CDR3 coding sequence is TGCGCCAGCAGCCGGGGGACAGGGTACACTGAAGCTTTCTTT. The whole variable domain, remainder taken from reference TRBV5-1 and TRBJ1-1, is KAGVTQTPRYLIKTRGQQVTLSCSPISGHRSVSWYQQTPGQGLQFLFEYFSETQRNKGNFPGRFSGRQFSNSRSEMNVSTLELGDSALYLCASSRGTGYTEAFFGQGTRLTVV.

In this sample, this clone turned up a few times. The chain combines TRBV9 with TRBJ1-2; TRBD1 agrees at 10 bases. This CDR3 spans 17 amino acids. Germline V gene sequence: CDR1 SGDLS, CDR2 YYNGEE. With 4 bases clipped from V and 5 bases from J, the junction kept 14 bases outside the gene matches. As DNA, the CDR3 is TGTGCCAGCAGCTCCCCTGGATGGGACAGGGGTGGGTATGGCTACACCTTC. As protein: CASSSPGWDRGGYGYTF.

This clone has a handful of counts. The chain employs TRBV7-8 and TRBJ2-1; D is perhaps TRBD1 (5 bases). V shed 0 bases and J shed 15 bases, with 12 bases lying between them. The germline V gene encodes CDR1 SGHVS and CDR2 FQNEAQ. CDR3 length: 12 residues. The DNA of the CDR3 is TGTGCCAGCAGCTTAGCCCTTGGCAGGGCGTTCTTC. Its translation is CASSLALGRAFF.

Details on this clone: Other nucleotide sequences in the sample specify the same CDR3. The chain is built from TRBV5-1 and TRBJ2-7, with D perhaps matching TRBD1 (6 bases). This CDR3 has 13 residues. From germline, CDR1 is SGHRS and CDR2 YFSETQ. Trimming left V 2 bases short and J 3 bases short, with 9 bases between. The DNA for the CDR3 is TGCGCCAGCAGCTTAGGGGGAAACTACGAGCAGTACTTC. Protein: CASSLGGNYEQYF.

The CDR3 DNA follows: TGTGCCAGCTCACGACAGGGGGGAAACACTGAAGCTTTCTTT. The encoded protein is CASSRQGGNTEAFF. This sequence joins TRBV18 and TRBJ1-1; TRBD1 matches at 9 bases. V was clipped by 4 bases and J by 2 bases; unmatched bases: 2. This CDR3 is built from 14 residues. The germline V gene has CDR1 KGHSH and CDR2 LQKENI.

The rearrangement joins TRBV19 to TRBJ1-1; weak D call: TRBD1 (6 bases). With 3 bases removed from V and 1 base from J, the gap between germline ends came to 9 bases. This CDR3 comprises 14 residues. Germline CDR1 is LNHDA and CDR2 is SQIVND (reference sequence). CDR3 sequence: CASSMARGNTEAFF. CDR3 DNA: TGTGCCAGTAGTATGGCCAGGGGGAACACTGAAGCTTTCTTT.

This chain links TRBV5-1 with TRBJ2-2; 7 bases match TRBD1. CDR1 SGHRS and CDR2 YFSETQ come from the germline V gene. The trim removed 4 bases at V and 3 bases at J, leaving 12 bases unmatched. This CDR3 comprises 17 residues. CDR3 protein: CASSRTLTGIDTGELFF. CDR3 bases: TGCGCCAGCAGCCGAACCTTGACAGGGATAGACACCGGGGAGCTGTTTTTT. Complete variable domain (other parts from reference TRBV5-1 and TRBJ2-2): KAGVTQTPRYLIKTRGQQVTLSCSPISGHRSVSWYQQTPGQGLQFLFEYFSETQRNKGNFPGRFSGRQFSNSRSEMNVSTLELGDSALYLCASSRTLTGIDTGELFFGEGSRLTVL.

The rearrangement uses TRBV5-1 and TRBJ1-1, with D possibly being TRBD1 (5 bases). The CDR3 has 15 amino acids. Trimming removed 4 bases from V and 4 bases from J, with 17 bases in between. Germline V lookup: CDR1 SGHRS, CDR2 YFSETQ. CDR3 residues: CASSAFDRRVTEAFF. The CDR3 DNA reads TGCGCCAGCAGCGCCTTCGACAGAAGGGTCACTGAAGCTTTCTTT.

The CDR3, as DNA: TGTGCCAGCAGTTTACGGGTACAGGGACTAGCGGGAACGTCCCACTACGAGCAGTACTTC. This encodes CASSLRVQGLAGTSHYEQYF. This chain joins TRBV27 and TRBJ2-7, with 13 bases lining up with TRBD2. Germline lookup yields CDR1 MNHEY and CDR2 SMNVEV (reference sequence). This CDR3 spans 20 amino acids. V gave up 2 bases and J gave up 3 bases; unmatched junction bases: 16.

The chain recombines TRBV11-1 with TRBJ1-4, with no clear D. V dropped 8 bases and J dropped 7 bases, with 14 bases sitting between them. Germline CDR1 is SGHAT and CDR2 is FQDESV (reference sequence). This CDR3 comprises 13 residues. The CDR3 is CASRRAGGEKLFF. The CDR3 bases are TGTGCCAGCCGTCGGGCGGGCGGTGAAAAACTGTTTTTT.

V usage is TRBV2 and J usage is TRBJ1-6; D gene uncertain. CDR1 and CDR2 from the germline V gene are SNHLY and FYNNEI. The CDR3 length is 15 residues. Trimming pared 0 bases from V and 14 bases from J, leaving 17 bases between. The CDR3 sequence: CASSEAVRPLRALHF. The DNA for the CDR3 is TGTGCCAGCAGTGAAGCCGTCAGGCCCTTGAGGGCCCTCCACTTT.

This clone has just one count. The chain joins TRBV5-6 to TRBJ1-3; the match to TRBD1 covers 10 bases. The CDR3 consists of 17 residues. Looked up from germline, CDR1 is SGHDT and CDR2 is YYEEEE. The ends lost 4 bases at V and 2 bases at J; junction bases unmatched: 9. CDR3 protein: CASSLHQTGGTGNTIYF. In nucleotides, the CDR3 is TGTGCCAGCAGCCTCCACCAGACAGGGGGCACTGGAAACACCATATATTTT.

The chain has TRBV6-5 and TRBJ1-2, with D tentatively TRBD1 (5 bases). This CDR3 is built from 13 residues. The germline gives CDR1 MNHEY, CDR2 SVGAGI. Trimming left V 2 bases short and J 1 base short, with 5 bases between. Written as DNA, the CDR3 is TGTGCCAGCAGTTACCAGGGTAACTATGGCTACACCTTC. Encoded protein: CASSYQGNYGYTF.

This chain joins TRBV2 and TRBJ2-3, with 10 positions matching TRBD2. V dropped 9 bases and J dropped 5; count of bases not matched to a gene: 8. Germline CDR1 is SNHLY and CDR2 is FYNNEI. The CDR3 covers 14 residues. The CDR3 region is CASRSSGGVDTQYF. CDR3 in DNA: TGTGCCAGTCGGTCCAGCGGGGGGGTAGATACGCAGTATTTT.

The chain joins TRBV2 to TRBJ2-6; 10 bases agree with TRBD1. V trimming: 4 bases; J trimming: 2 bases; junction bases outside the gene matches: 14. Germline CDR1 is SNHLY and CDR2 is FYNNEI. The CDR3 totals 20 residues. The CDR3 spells CASSVERQGAITTGANVLTF. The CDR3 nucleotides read TGTGCCAGCAGTGTAGAGAGACAGGGGGCTATTACTACTGGGGCCAACGTCCTGACTTTC. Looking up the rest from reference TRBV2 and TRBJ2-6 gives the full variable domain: EPEVTQTPSHQVTQMGQEVILRCVPISNHLYFYWYRQILGQKVEFLVSFYNNEISEKSEIFDDQFSVERPDGSNFTLKIRSTKLEDSAMYFCASSVERQGAITTGANVLTFGAGSRLTVL.

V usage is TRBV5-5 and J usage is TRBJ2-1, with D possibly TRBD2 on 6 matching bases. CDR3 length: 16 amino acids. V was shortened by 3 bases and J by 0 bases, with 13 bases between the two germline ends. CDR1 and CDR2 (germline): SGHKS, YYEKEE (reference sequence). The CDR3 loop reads CASSSGTQSSYNEQFF. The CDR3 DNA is TGTGCCAGCAGCTCCGGGACTCAGAGCTCCTACAATGAGCAGTTCTTC.

The CDR3 reads CASSLGWGPQYEQYF. CDR3 nucleotide sequence: TGTGCCAGCAGCTTAGGGTGGGGCCCCCAATACGAGCAGTACTTC. The chain recombines TRBV7-2 with TRBJ2-7; TRBD1 is a possible D gene (5 bases). The V gene lost 1 base and the J gene lost 4 bases, with 14 bases spanning the gap. The germline gives CDR1 SGHTA, CDR2 FQGNSA. This CDR3 comprises 15 residues.

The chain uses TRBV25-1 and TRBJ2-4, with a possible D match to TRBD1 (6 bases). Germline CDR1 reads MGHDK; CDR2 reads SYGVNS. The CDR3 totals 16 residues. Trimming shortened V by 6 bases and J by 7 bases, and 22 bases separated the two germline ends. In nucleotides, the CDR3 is TGTGCCAGCAGCCCCCTAGGACAGACAAGAGGGAACATTCAGTACTTC. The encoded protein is CASSPLGQTRGNIQYF.